This is a list of T cell receptor beta chains from one sample in a study of T cell responses to AZD1222 COVID-19 vaccine. Clones were sequenced by immunoSEQ multiplex PCR, and TCRdb holds only the in-frame ones, with some missing. The sample lists approximately 150,000 clones; nearly 95% were seen once. The material was peripheral blood, obtained on day 0 of AZD1222 vaccination. The receptors originated from an adult in good health. Each CDR3 is given with its conserved first and last residue. The order of the fields is clone size, V gene, J gene, D gene, CDR3 protein, CDR3 DNA. The D gene is left open where the match is weak. Not every row has a clone size; where given, it reads once, few, many or a size class.

clone_size: -
v_call: TRBV28
j_call: TRBJ2-3
d_call: TRBD1
cdr3_aa: CASSSGTGDGTDTQYF
cdr3_nt: TGTGCCAGCAGTTCCGGGACAGGGGACGGCACAGATACGCAGTATTTT

clone_size: -
v_call: TRBV29-1
j_call: TRBJ2-7
d_call: -
cdr3_aa: CSAGIQGYEQYF
cdr3_nt: TGCAGCGCTGGGATCCAGGGGTACGAGCAGTACTTC

clone_size: -
v_call: TRBV7-9
j_call: TRBJ1-6
d_call: -
cdr3_aa: CASSLAGTADWGPLHF
cdr3_nt: TGTGCCAGCAGCTTAGCTGGGACGGCTGACTGGGGGCCCCTCCACTTT

clone_size: -
v_call: TRBV12-3/TRBV12-4
j_call: TRBJ1-1
d_call: TRBD1
cdr3_aa: CASTLARGRAFF
cdr3_nt: TGTGCCAGCACCCTGGCTAGGGGGCGAGCTTTCTTT

clone_size: -
v_call: TRBV6-1
j_call: TRBJ1-2
d_call: -
cdr3_aa: CASSEDWQGRGYTF
cdr3_nt: TGTGCCAGCAGTGAAGACTGGCAGGGCCGTGGCTACACCTTC

clone_size: -
v_call: TRBV29-1
j_call: TRBJ1-2
d_call: -
cdr3_aa: CSVVSGDYGYTF
cdr3_nt: TGCAGCGTTGTGTCAGGGGACTATGGCTACACCTTC

clone_size: -
v_call: TRBV10-3
j_call: TRBJ1-6
d_call: TRBD1
cdr3_aa: CATTPGGNSPLHF
cdr3_nt: TGTGCCACTACGCCAGGGGGGAACTCACCCCTCCACTTT

clone_size: -
v_call: TRBV28
j_call: TRBJ1-2
d_call: TRBD1
cdr3_aa: CASSRRTGAVGYTF
cdr3_nt: TGTGCCAGCAGCCGTCGGACAGGGGCTGTTGGCTACACCTTC

clone_size: -
v_call: TRBV20-1
j_call: TRBJ1-1
d_call: -
cdr3_aa: CSARLNTEAFF
cdr3_nt: TGCAGTGCTAGGCTGAACACTGAAGCTTTCTTT

clone_size: -
v_call: TRBV6-5
j_call: TRBJ2-5
d_call: -
cdr3_aa: CASSYSNANGETQYF
cdr3_nt: TGTGCCAGCAGTTACTCGAATGCAAACGGGGAGACCCAGTACTTC

clone_size: once
v_call: TRBV28
j_call: TRBJ1-6
d_call: -
cdr3_aa: CASKPGRGFVSPLHF
cdr3_nt: TGTGCCAGCAAGCCCGGGCGGGGGTTCGTGTCACCCCTCCACTTT

clone_size: -
v_call: TRBV7-2
j_call: TRBJ1-1
d_call: -
cdr3_aa: CASSLKAGGNTEAFF
cdr3_nt: TGTGCCAGCAGCTTAAAGGCGGGGGGCAACACTGAAGCTTTCTTT

clone_size: -
v_call: TRBV19
j_call: TRBJ1-5
d_call: TRBD1
cdr3_aa: CASSTGTADNQPQHF
cdr3_nt: TGTGCCAGTAGTACCGGGACAGCTGACAATCAGCCCCAGCATTTT

clone_size: -
v_call: TRBV27
j_call: TRBJ1-1
d_call: -
cdr3_aa: CASSLSRGLGTEAFF
cdr3_nt: TGTGCCAGCAGTTTATCGCGGGGGTTAGGTACTGAAGCTTTCTTT

clone_size: -
v_call: TRBV5-8
j_call: TRBJ1-5
d_call: -
cdr3_aa: CASSLGWKSNSNQPQHF
cdr3_nt: TGTGCCAGCAGCTTGGGATGGAAATCCAATAGCAATCAGCCCCAGCATTTT

clone_size: -
v_call: TRBV10-3
j_call: TRBJ2-2
d_call: TRBD1
cdr3_aa: CAISESGRQGTGELFF
cdr3_nt: TGTGCCATCAGTGAGTCGGGGCGACAGGGGACCGGGGAGCTGTTTTTT

clone_size: -
v_call: TRBV6-5
j_call: TRBJ1-1
d_call: -
cdr3_aa: CASSYRRDVVRAFF
cdr3_nt: TGTGCCAGCAGTTATCGACGGGACGTGGTTAGAGCTTTCTTT

clone_size: -
v_call: TRBV6-5
j_call: TRBJ2-3
d_call: TRBD2
cdr3_aa: CASRAGTSGPGAQYF
cdr3_nt: TGTGCCAGCAGGGCCGGGACTAGCGGCCCAGGGGCGCAGTATTTT

clone_size: -
v_call: TRBV13
j_call: TRBJ2-1
d_call: TRBD1
cdr3_aa: CASSFDRAYNEQFF
cdr3_nt: TGTGCCAGCAGCTTCGACAGGGCTTACAATGAGCAGTTCTTC

clone_size: -
v_call: TRBV27
j_call: TRBJ2-7
d_call: -
cdr3_aa: CASSPTAGFSYEQYF
cdr3_nt: TGTGCCAGCAGTCCTACCGCGGGTTTCTCCTACGAGCAGTACTTC

clone_size: -
v_call: TRBV5-1
j_call: TRBJ2-1
d_call: TRBD2
cdr3_aa: CASSMTSGRAGEQFF
cdr3_nt: TGCGCCAGCAGCATGACTAGCGGGAGGGCCGGTGAGCAGTTCTTC

clone_size: -
v_call: TRBV6-5
j_call: TRBJ2-3
d_call: TRBD1
cdr3_aa: CASSYSFDRGTDTQYF
cdr3_nt: TGTGCCAGCAGTTACTCGTTCGACAGGGGGACAGATACGCAGTATTTT

clone_size: -
v_call: TRBV3-1/TRBV3-2
j_call: TRBJ2-7
d_call: -
cdr3_aa: CASSPVSPRQRYEQYF
cdr3_nt: TGTGCCAGCAGCCCCGTATCCCCGAGACAACGCTACGAGCAGTACTTC